This T cell receptor beta chain was recorded in a study of shared clonotypes between healthy human individuals. General study results and limits: Clonotype sharing among donors was expected to depend on sequencing depth.

Each PCR replicate from the sorted subsets contained 200 to 250 ng DNA, which is 30,000 or so T cell genomes. Assay: immunoSEQ multiplex PCR; the TCRdb copy retains only in-frame clones and omits some. The table includes 980,000 or so clones, about three quarters detected once. On this clone itself: The antigen remains unidentified.

Trimming took 0 bases from V and 6 from J; bases not matched to a gene: 8. CDR3 size: 15 residues. Germline CDR1 reads SGHTA; CDR2 reads FQGNSA. Healthy and HIV-negative, the adult donors had no recent acute infections or vaccinations. This rearrangement joins TRBV7-2 to TRBJ2-7, with TRBD1 matching 7 bases. The sequence was obtained from a man aged 18 to 30 in good health. Sequencing input: memory CD4+ T cells sorted from blood. Subset reported: CD45RA-negative fraction. CDR3 sequence reads: CASSLAATGSGEQYF. The DNA for the CDR3 is TGTGCCAGCAGCTTAGCGGCGACAGGGAGCGGCGAGCAGTACTTC.